What follows are 20 T cell receptor beta chains derived from one specimen sequenced in a study of control samples from healthy donors and cancer patients. TCRdb keeps only in-frame clones here, not all; method: immunoSEQ multiplex PCR. The sample consists of under 200,000 clones, around 96% of them appearing once. The source material was blood. These receptors all come from a middle-aged woman in good health.

J is TRBJ2-5 and V is TRBV6-2 or TRBV6-3; tentatively, D is TRBD1 (6 bases). The V end was cut by 4 bases, the J end by 9 bases, with 21 bases between. Germline values: CDR1 MNHEY, CDR2 SVGEGT. This CDR3 is built from 15 residues. The CDR3 sequence is CASSFRQATPGPQYF. The CDR3 bases are TGTGCCAGCAGTTTTAGACAGGCCACTCCAGGACCCCAGTACTTC.

This rearrangement joins TRBV5-1 to TRBJ2-7; TRBD1 might be the D (6 bases). The CDR3 totals 14 residues. The V end was cut by 1 base, the J end by 0 bases, with 8 bases between. Germline V CDR1 and CDR2: SGHRS, YFSETQ. The CDR3 is CASSLTGYSYEQYF. CDR3 DNA: TGCGCCAGCAGCTTGACAGGGTACTCCTACGAGCAGTACTTC.

V and J are TRBV2 and TRBJ2-1; D uncertain. From germline, CDR1 is SNHLY and CDR2 FYNNEI. This CDR3 is built from 14 residues. The ends were cut back, 4 bases at V and 6 bases at J, with 13 bases in the middle. CDR3 residues: CASSGVLGLNEQFF. Written as DNA, the CDR3 is TGTGCCAGCAGTGGGGTCCTAGGGCTCAATGAGCAGTTCTTC.

This chain joins TRBV2 and TRBJ1-1, with D uncertain. V was trimmed by 7 bases and J by 1 base, leaving 10 bases between them. The CDR3 covers 13 residues. Per germline, CDR1 SNHLY and CDR2 FYNNEI. CDR3 sequence reads: CASTREANTEAFF. CDR3 coding DNA: TGTGCCAGCACGCGGGAAGCGAACACTGAAGCTTTCTTT.

This sequence joins TRBV2 and TRBJ1-1; 11 nucleotides agree with TRBD1. J was trimmed by 7 bases and V by 7 bases; bases with no gene match: 5. The CDR3 sequence is 13 residues long. Germline CDR1 and CDR2: SNHLY and FYNNEI. The CDR3 bases are TGTGCCAGCATGGGACAGGGGGAAGGTGAAGCTTTCTTT. As protein: CASMGQGEGEAFF.

The chain joins TRBV25-1 to TRBJ2-3, with TRBD2 as a possible D gene (5 bases). Trimming cost V 3 bases and J 3 bases, with 13 bases left between them. The length of the CDR3 is 15 residues. CDR1 MGHDK and CDR2 SYGVNS come from the germline V gene. The DNA of the CDR3 is TGTGCCAGCAGTGACGAGGGCGACGGTACAGATACGCAGTATTTT. It encodes CASSDEGDGTDTQYF.

The chain has TRBV11-2 and TRBJ2-3; D tentatively reads TRBD1 or TRBD2 (5 bases each). With 4 bases removed from V and 3 bases from J, the gap between germline ends came to 17 bases. Germline CDR1 reads SGHAT; CDR2 reads FQNNGV. This CDR3 is built from 16 residues. The CDR3 nucleotides are TGTGCCAGCAGCTCCATGTTCGGGGCGTTGACAGATACGCAGTATTTT. As protein: CASSSMFGALTDTQYF.

This clone is a singleton in its sample. This rearrangement joins TRBV9 to TRBJ1-6; D unclear. Trimming took 3 bases from V and 7 from J, leaving 11 bases between them. Germline V gene sequence: CDR1 SGDLS, CDR2 YYNGEE. The CDR3 extends over 14 amino acids. The CDR3 spells CASSETQKNSPLHF. In DNA form, the CDR3 reads TGTGCCAGCAGCGAAACTCAAAAGAATTCACCCCTCCACTTT.

The chain carries TRBV6-2 or TRBV6-3 and TRBJ1-5; 7 bases fit TRBD1. J lost 7 bases, V lost 5 bases, and 11 bases had no gene match. The CDR3 spans 15 residues. Germline V lookup: CDR1 MNHEY, CDR2 SVGEGT. The CDR3 bases are TGTGCCAGCAGTGACGGACAGGCCCCGGCCCAGCCCCAGCATTTT. Translating it yields CASSDGQAPAQPQHF.

The genes are TRBV5-1 and TRBJ2-7; TRBD2 matches 7 bases. Germline lookup yields CDR1 SGHRS and CDR2 YFSETQ. The CDR3 runs to 15 residues. With V trimmed by 4 bases and J by 2 bases, 9 bases remained unmatched. This CDR3 is CASSLTTSRTYEQYF. For the CDR3, the DNA is TGCGCCAGCAGCCTGACGACTAGCAGAACCTACGAGCAGTACTTC.

The chain carries TRBV27 and TRBJ2-3; 9 nucleotides line up with TRBD1. The CDR3 contains 16 residues. V trimming: 5 bases; J trimming: 3 bases; junction bases outside the gene matches: 9. Per the germline V gene, CDR1 is MNHEY and CDR2 is SMNVEV (reference sequence). The CDR3 region has the DNA TGTGCCAGCAGTCTTTACAGGGGGCAAGGGACAGATACGCAGTATTTT. Translating it yields CASSLYRGQGTDTQYF.

The V gene is TRBV7-3, the J gene TRBJ2-3; D gene unclear. This CDR3 contains 15 residues. CDR1 and CDR2 (germline): SGHTA, FQGTGA. V was pared by 0 bases and J by 0 bases, with 7 bases between. The chain's CDR3 is CASSLTYVSTDTQYF. DNA for the CDR3: TGTGCCAGCAGCTTAACGTATGTGAGCACAGATACGCAGTATTTT.

The gene calls are TRBV10-3 and TRBJ1-2; a possible D gene is TRBD1 (5 bases). V shed 8 bases and J shed 3 bases, with 13 bases lying between them. The CDR3 is 13 residues long. Germline V gives CDR1 ENHRY, CDR2 SYGVKD. The CDR3 reads CAIGQGPDYGYTF. CDR3 coding DNA: TGTGCCATCGGTCAGGGTCCCGACTATGGCTACACCTTC.

The genes are TRBV29-1 and TRBJ1-2, with 10 bases lining up with TRBD1. The CDR3 has 16 residues. With 1 base clipped from V and 4 bases from J, the junction kept 9 bases outside the gene matches. The germline CDR1 and CDR2 sequences are SQVTM and ANQGSEA. This chain's CDR3 is CSVEVAGQGLGYGYTF. The CDR3 nucleotides read TGCAGCGTTGAAGTGGCGGGACAGGGGTTGGGCTATGGCTACACCTTC.

The count of this clone is one. The V gene is TRBV7-8, the J gene TRBJ2-1; tentative D call: TRBD1 (6 bases). The germline CDR1 and CDR2 sequences are SGHVS and FQNEAQ. Trimming cost V 5 bases and J 4 bases, with 15 bases left between them. The CDR3 covers 15 residues. The CDR3 DNA follows: TGTGCCAGCAGCGTCGGGACATCTGCTTACAATGAGCAGTTCTTC. Translation gives CASSVGTSAYNEQFF. Looking up the rest from reference TRBV7-8 and TRBJ2-1 gives the full variable domain: GAGVSQSPRYKVAKRGQDVALRCDPISGHVSLFWYQQALGQGPEFLTYFQNEAQLDKSGLPSDRFFAERPEGSVSTLKIQRTQQEDSAVYLCASSVGTSAYNEQFFGPGTRLTVL.

The chain carries TRBV30 and TRBJ1-3; TRBD1 is a possible D gene (6 bases). In germline, CDR1 is GTSNPN, CDR2 SVGIG (reference sequence). The CDR3 loop spans 15 amino acids. V lost 3 bases and J lost 2, with 14 bases in between. The CDR3: CAWRKRGGPGNTIYF. The CDR3 bases are TGTGCCTGGAGAAAAAGGGGGGGGCCTGGAAACACCATATATTTT.

The chain carries TRBV19 and TRBJ2-1; tentative D call: TRBD2 (6 bases). CDR1 is LNHDA, CDR2 SQIVND, per germline (reference sequence). The V end lost 1 base, the J end lost 8 bases, and 12 bases lay between the germline ends. CDR3 length: 14 amino acids. This chain's CDR3 is CASSIGLAPDEQFF. The CDR3 DNA sequence: TGTGCCAGTAGTATAGGGCTAGCGCCGGATGAGCAGTTCTTC.

The chain has TRBV9 and TRBJ2-5; TRBD2 agrees at 9 bases. The CDR3 has 17 amino acids. The V and J ends lost 4 bases and 5 bases, in that order; junction bases with no gene match: 15. CDR1 is SGDLS, CDR2 YYNGEE, per germline. The CDR3 region has the DNA TGTGCCAGCAGCCCCCGGGTGGCGGGGGGGGCGAGTGAGACCCAGTACTTC. As protein: CASSPRVAGGASETQYF.

The chain carries TRBV24-1 and TRBJ2-3; D call uncertain. The germline V and J ends were trimmed by 9 bases and 6 bases, with 15 bases remaining between them. Germline assignment: CDR1 KGHDR and CDR2 SFDVKD. The CDR3 consists of 13 residues. CDR3 in amino acids: CATGELGADTQYF. The CDR3 nucleotides read TGTGCCACCGGGGAACTGGGCGCCGATACGCAGTATTTT.

The chain recombines TRBV5-8 with TRBJ2-7, with unresolved D. Trimming took off 0 bases at V and 1 base at J, with 5 bases between the two ends. The V gene's germline CDR1 is SGHTS and CDR2 YDEGEE. The CDR3 is 13 residues long. CDR3 sequence (DNA): TGTGCCAGCAGCTTGGGTCAGTCCTACGAGCAGTACTTC. This sequence encodes CASSLGQSYEQYF.